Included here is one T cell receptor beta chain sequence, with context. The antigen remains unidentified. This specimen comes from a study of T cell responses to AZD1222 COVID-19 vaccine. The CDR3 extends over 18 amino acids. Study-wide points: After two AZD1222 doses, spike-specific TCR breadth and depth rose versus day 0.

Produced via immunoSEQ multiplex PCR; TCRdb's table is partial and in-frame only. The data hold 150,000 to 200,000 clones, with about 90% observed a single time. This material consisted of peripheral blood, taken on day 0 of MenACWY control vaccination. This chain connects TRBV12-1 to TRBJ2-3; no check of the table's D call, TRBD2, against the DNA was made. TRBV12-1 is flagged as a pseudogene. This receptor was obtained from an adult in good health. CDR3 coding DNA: TGTGCCAGCAGAGCTGGACTAGCGGGGGGCGGGGACACAGATACGCAGTATTTT. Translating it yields CASRAGLAGGGDTDTQYF.